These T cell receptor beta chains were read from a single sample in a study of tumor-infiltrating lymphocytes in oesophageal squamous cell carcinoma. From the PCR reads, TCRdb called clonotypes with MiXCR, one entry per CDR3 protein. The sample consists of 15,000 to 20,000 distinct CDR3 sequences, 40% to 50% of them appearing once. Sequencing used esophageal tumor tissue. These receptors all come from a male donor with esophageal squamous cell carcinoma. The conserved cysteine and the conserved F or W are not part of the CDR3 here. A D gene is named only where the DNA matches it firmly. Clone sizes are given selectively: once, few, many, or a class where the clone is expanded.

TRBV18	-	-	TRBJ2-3	ASSPSPIYTQY
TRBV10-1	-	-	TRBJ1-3	ASSGEQGTGNTIY
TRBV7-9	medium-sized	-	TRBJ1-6	ASSHLESPLH
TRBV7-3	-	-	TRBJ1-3	ASSSGQGNTIY
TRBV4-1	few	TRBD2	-	ASSQAKGLAGGEGYEQY
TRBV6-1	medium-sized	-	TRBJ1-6	ASEVSGGAFN
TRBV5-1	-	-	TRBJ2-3	ASSLKGGDNTDTQY
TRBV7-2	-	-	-	ASSLVREETQY
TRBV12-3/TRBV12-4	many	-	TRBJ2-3	ASSRDTQY
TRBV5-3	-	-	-	AINLAAAQETQF
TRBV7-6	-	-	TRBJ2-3	ASSLRGVSTDTQY
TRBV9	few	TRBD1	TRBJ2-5	ASSVVGQGSRETQY
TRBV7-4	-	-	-	ASSLRAVQETQY
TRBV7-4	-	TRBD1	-	ASSKTGTGSYEQY
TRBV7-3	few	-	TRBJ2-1	ASSLTVSSYNEQF
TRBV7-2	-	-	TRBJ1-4	ASSADSYPNEKLF
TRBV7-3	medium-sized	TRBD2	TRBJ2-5	ASSEGGLAKTQY
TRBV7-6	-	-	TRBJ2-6	ASSLSLWT
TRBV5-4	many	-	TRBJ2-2	ASSLRLAANTGELF
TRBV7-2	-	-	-	ASSSQTLSYEQY
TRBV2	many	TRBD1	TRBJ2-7	ASSLGQQPYEQY
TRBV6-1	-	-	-	ASSELQGAPETQY
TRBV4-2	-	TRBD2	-	ASSYSGIGSNEQF
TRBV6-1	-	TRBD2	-	ASSRTGTSVEQF
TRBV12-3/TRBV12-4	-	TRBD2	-	ASSPGGAQETQY
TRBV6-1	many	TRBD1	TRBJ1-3	ASSEAGQESSGNTIY
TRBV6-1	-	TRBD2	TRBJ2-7	ASSDWAGGYNEQY
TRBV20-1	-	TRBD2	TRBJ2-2	SARPLAGTNTGELF
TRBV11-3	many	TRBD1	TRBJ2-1	ASSFGQGSNEQF
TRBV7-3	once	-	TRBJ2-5	ASSPTGLQETQY
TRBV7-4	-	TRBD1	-	ASSSLGQGTPWQY
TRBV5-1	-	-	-	ASSLRNGGPQETQY
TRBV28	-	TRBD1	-	ASSHRDRGREQF
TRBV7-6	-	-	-	ASSLRGAEQY
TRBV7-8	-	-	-	ASSLAGLLGETQY
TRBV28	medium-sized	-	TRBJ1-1	ASSSERTSAEAF
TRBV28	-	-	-	ASSLYIGYEQY
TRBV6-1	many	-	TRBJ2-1	ASSLASSSYNEQF
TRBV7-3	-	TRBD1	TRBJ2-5	ASSQGQGRQTQY
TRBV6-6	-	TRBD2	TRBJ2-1	ASSLLAGYNEQF
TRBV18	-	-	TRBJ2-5	ASSPPNFREQY
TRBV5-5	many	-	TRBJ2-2	ASSFERLNTGELF
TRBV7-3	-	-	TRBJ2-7	ASSLTGQGIRAGY
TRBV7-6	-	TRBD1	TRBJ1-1	ASSLMGQGASEAF
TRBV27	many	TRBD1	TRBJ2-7	ASSRDRVRYEQY
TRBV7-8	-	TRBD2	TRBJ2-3	ASRPQTSGYTDTQY
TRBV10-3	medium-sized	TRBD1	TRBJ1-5	AISEQGAGNQPQH
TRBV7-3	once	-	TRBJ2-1	ASSGQGPYNEQF
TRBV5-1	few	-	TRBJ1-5	ASSPGVGQPQH
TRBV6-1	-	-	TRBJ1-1	ASSERWTEAF
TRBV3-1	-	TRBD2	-	ASSPGASGSSYNEQY
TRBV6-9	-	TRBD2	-	ASRPLAGVNNEQF
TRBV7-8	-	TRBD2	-	ASSFRLAGADEQY
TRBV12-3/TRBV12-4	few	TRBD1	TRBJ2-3	ASSPGQGRGGDTQY
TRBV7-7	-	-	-	ASSLSGGDEQY